These 4 T cell receptor beta chains share one sample of origin, sequenced in a study of CD8 T cells in Susac syndrome. The RNA input was about 0.5 to 1 ug, and it was reverse transcribed with random hexamers. A single record per CDR3 protein comes from TCRdb applying MiXCR to the immunoSEQ multiplex PCR reads. The sample has around 23,000 distinct CDR3 sequences; 93% are singletons. Material: CD8+ T cells from PBMCs. The receptors originated from a human donor with Susac syndrome.

The chain uses TRBV6-6 and TRBJ1-1; D is ambiguous. Deletions cut 0 bases from V and 1 base from J, with 9 bases between. CDR3 size: 15 residues. The germline gives CDR1 MNHNY, CDR2 SVGAGI (reference sequence). CDR3 coding DNA: TGTGCCAGCAGTTACTCGAACAACCGGAACACTGAAGCTTTCTTT. This sequence encodes CASSYSNNRNTEAFF.

The J gene is TRBJ2-7, the V gene TRBV6-2 or TRBV6-3; 8 bases match TRBD1. V lost 5 bases to trimming and J lost 4 bases; unmatched junction nucleotides: 13. This CDR3 region has 16 residues. Germline V gives CDR1 MNHEY, CDR2 SVGEGT. The CDR3 loop reads CASSRSRRTGTYEQYF. The CDR3 bases are TGTGCCAGCAGTCGATCCAGGAGGACAGGGACGTACGAGCAGTACTTC.

V is TRBV3-1 and J is TRBJ2-2, with D tentatively TRBD1 or TRBD2 (5 bases each). Trimming took off 6 bases at V and 3 bases at J, with 5 bases between the two ends. This CDR3 is 12 amino acids long. The germline V gene has CDR1 LGHDT and CDR2 YNNKEL (reference sequence). CDR3 DNA sequence: TGTGCCAGCAGGGGGGACACCGGGGAGCTGTTTTTT. Its translation is CASRGDTGELFF.

The chain carries TRBV7-9 and TRBJ1-2, with TRBD1 identical over 8 bases. V lost 0 bases to trimming and J lost 5 bases; unmatched junction nucleotides: 2. Germline V gene sequence: CDR1 SEHNR, CDR2 FQNEAQ (reference sequence). The CDR3 is made up of 14 amino acids. As DNA, the CDR3 is TGTGCCAGCAGCTTAGCGCGACAGGGGTATGGCTACACCTTC. Its protein product is CASSLARQGYGYTF.